This T cell receptor beta chain was documented in a study of T-cell reconstitution after alpha-beta-depleted transplantation in children. Broader study findings: After transplant, at about two months, alpha-beta T cells were reportedly derived from several hundred expanded graft clones. Among T cells one year after transplant, newly produced cells accounted for most counts and diversity. Surviving recipient T cells and thymic progenitors underlay high day-60 TCRbeta diversity in some patients.

This clonotype was seen more than once but under ten times. The antigen remains unidentified. Unique molecular identifiers were incorporated when the TCRbeta library was constructed. TCRdb reprocessed the PCR reads via MiXCR and lists one record per CDR3 protein. In the table there are hundreds of thousands of distinct CDR3 sequences, roughly 17% of which are singletons. The sequences come from PBMCs, mostly from graft donor cells, collected 360 days after TCRalphabeta/CD19-depleted stem cell transplant. The sequence came from a boy under two years old who had a stem cell transplant for Wiskott-Aldrich syndrome, so the T cells may come from the graft donor.

The CDR3 DNA reads TGCAGTGCTAGAGATCGCGCCAGGCCCACGAACACCGGGGAGCTGTTTTTT. It is translated as CSARDRARPTNTGELFF. V usage is TRBV20-1 and J usage is TRBJ2-2; D unresolved. This CDR3 contains 17 residues. V was trimmed by 0 bases and J by 0 bases, leaving 14 bases between them. Germline CDR1 DFQATT, CDR2 SNEGSKA (reference sequence).